This T cell receptor (beta chain) was obtained from a study of cytomegalovirus exposure and HLA in healthy donors. The study sampled nominally healthy donors, though unrecorded immune exposures were likely. To note about this clone: Its specificity is unknown.

The study's findings and limits: Most TCR sequences were seen very rarely across donors, but some public TCRs occurred in many.

The PCR used 60 Vbeta and 13 Jbeta primers. The protocol was immunoSEQ multiplex PCR, while the TCRdb copy is restricted to in-frame clones and leaves out a portion. The sample consists of around 130,000 clones, roughly 70% of them appearing once. The receptor's source is a middle-aged man in good health and CMV-seropositive. The sample taken for sequencing was PBMCs.

Here the CDR3 DNA reads TGTGCCAGCTCTCCCGGGACAGATAACTATGGCTACACCTTC. This codes for CASSPGTDNYGYTF. The V and J genes are TRBV18 and TRBJ1-2, with 7 bases fitting TRBD1. The CDR3 spans 14 residues. V shed 6 bases, J shed 1 base, and the junction held 5 bases outside the gene matches. The V gene's germline CDR1 is KGHSH and CDR2 LQKENI.